The rows below give T cell receptor beta chains drawn from one sample of a study of blood T cell repertoires in COVID-19. Assay used: immunoSEQ multiplex PCR; TCRdb lists only in-frame clones, some missing. The sample carries about 260,000 clones, roughly 86% recorded once. Sequencing was performed on peripheral blood. The receptors stem from a man younger than 35 with active or convalescent COVID-19. CDR3s include the opening cysteine and the closing phenylalanine or tryptophan. Clone size, where shown, is once, few, many, or a class for clones that have expanded.

j_gene	abundance	v_gene	len	CDR3aa
TRBJ1-4	NA	TRBV18	15	CASSQETGLSEKLFF
TRBJ2-3	NA	TRBV5-1	15	CASSLAGGFPDTQYF
TRBJ2-6	NA	TRBV24-1	15	CATSTGFSGANVLTF
TRBJ1-4	NA	TRBV12-5	16	CASGLAGEVRIEKLFF
TRBJ2-5	NA	TRBV5-4	11	CASSFGETQYF
TRBJ1-1	NA	TRBV10-3	13	CAISSEMNTEAFF
TRBJ2-2	NA	TRBV5-1	18	CASSLAYSWTGNTGELFF
TRBJ1-6	NA	TRBV30	14	CAWSVLTAPSGLHF
TRBJ2-7	NA	TRBV25-1	17	CASSEAGQGLPRRAQYF
TRBJ2-7	NA	TRBV19	15	CASSMGLAGSYEQYF
TRBJ2-7	NA	TRBV11-2	14	CASSTSRAPYEQYF
TRBJ2-5	NA	TRBV6-2/TRBV6-3	16	CASSYGGTSGGETQYF
TRBJ1-1	NA	TRBV30	12	CACNRGQTEAFF
TRBJ2-7	NA	TRBV19	15	CASRGTFGIAYEQYF
TRBJ2-1	NA	TRBV30	11	CAWSPKYEQFF
TRBJ2-1	once	TRBV5-6	19	CASSLDTRTSGRVNNEQFF
TRBJ2-3	NA	TRBV6-6	14	CASMGGQGTDTQYF
TRBJ2-3	NA	TRBV3-1/TRBV3-2	16	CASSQGAGALGDTQYF
TRBJ1-2	once	TRBV7-9	14	CASSQLLWTSGYTF
TRBJ2-7	NA	TRBV3-1/TRBV3-2	12	CASSQIRYEQYF
TRBJ1-6	once	TRBV5-1	16	CASSLGTGGPYSPLHF
TRBJ1-3	few	TRBV6-1	16	CASSEDSVISGNTIYF
TRBJ2-7	NA	TRBV25-1	12	CASSDSGYEQYF
TRBJ2-7	NA	TRBV11-2	15	CASSLSRGSSYEQYF
TRBJ2-2	NA	TRBV5-6	15	CASSLGLAGAGELFF
TRBJ2-1	NA	TRBV18	15	CASSPKRSDYNEQFF
TRBJ2-7	NA	TRBV6-5	12	CASGTGGYEQYF
TRBJ2-2	NA	TRBV4-2	15	CASSQDMGSTGELFF
TRBJ1-1	NA	TRBV5-1	15	CASSASDTLGAEAFF
TRBJ1-2	once	TRBV11-2	18	CASSTRRRVAGTNYGYTF
TRBJ1-6	NA	TRBV5-1	14	CASSPPGVDSPLHF
TRBJ2-2	NA	TRBV11-1	16	CASSLAGGSDTGELFF
TRBJ1-6	NA	TRBV6-5	15	CASTLLRGLSSPLHF
TRBJ1-3	NA	TRBV15	18	CATSRTFDSPVTGNTIYF
TRBJ1-1	NA	TRBV6-5	12	CASSYAGGEAFF
TRBJ2-5	NA	TRBV2	13	CASVKGYQETQYF
TRBJ2-5	NA	TRBV11-2	14	CASSLESYRETQYF